The 10 T cell receptor beta chains presented below share a single source sample, sequenced in a study of post-analysis software for immune sequencing data. The antigens for these receptors are not known. Researchers reported that TCR beta cDNA libraries carried unique molecular identifiers. TCRdb re-analysed the PCR reads in MiXCR, keeping a single row per CDR3 protein. This table holds about 810,000 distinct CDR3 sequences, about 53% found once. Findings and limits, study-wide: Compared with controls, patients had more of five TRBV segments, including TRBV5-6, TRBV5-1 and TRBV20-1.

The sample taken for sequencing was blood. These receptors were collected from a girl aged 10-17 years with multiple sclerosis.

The chain employs TRBV12-3 or TRBV12-4 and TRBJ2-2, with D tentatively TRBD1 or TRBD2 (5 bases each). This CDR3 contains 13 residues. Trimming stripped 3 bases from V and 7 bases from J, with 9 bases between. For the CDR3, the DNA is TGTGCCAGCAGTTTCGGGACGGTCGGGGAGCTGTTTTTT. This translates into CASSFGTVGELFF.

This rearrangement joins TRBV5-6 to TRBJ2-1; TRBD1 is a possible D gene (6 bases). This CDR3 has 16 amino acids. Trimming cost V 0 bases and J 3 bases, with 13 bases left between them. Germline CDR1 and CDR2: SGHDT and YYEEEE. The CDR3 DNA reads as TGTGCCAGCAGCTTGGGTGTTACAGGGATCTACAATGAGCAGTTCTTC. Translated: CASSLGVTGIYNEQFF. Drawing the rest from reference TRBV5-6 and TRBJ2-1, the complete variable domain is DAGVTQSPTHLIKTRGQQVTLRCSPKSGHDTVSWYQQALGQGPQFIFQYYEEEERQRGNFPDRFSGHQFPNYSSELNVNALLLGDSALYLCASSLGVTGIYNEQFFGPGTRLTVL.

This clonotype was observed a few times. The rearrangement links TRBV29-1 to TRBJ2-1; D gene ambiguous. CDR1 and CDR2 (germline): SQVTM, ANQGSEA. Trimming took 4 bases from V and 0 from J, leaving 13 bases between them. The CDR3 length is 15 residues. The CDR3: CSVVSAASSYNEQFF. The CDR3 nucleotides are TGCAGCGTTGTCAGCGCCGCCAGCTCCTACAATGAGCAGTTCTTC.

The rearrangement joins TRBV5-1 to TRBJ1-2, with a possible D match to TRBD1 (5 bases). V lost 0 bases and J lost 4, with 19 bases in between. CDR1 and CDR2 (germline): SGHRS, YFSETQ. The CDR3 sequence is 17 residues long. This CDR3 is CASSLGPQETYSYGYTF. In DNA, the CDR3 is TGCGCCAGCAGCTTGGGACCACAGGAAACCTACTCCTATGGCTACACCTTC.

On this clonotype itself: Mismatch with germline at one junction end may stem from a read error. The chain is built from TRBV7-3 and TRBJ2-3; no clear D gene. The CDR3 is made up of 13 amino acids. Per germline, CDR1 SGHTA and CDR2 FQGTGA. CDR3 DNA sequence: TGTGCCAGCAGCTCCCCCCCAACAGAGACGCAGTATTTT. Its translation is CASSSPPTETQYF.

The gene calls are TRBV7-9 and TRBJ2-7; weak D call: TRBD1 (6 bases). The assigned J gene may be wrong: the sequence end matches TRBJ2-5 better. This CDR3 spans 14 amino acids. From germline, CDR1 is SEHNR and CDR2 FQNEAQ (reference sequence). Here the CDR3 reads CASSPGTSVGTQYF. CDR3 nucleotides: TGTGCCAGCAGCCCCGGGACATCCGTGGGGACCCAGTACTTC.

The chain recombines TRBV7-9 with TRBJ1-2, with D possibly TRBD1 on 5 matching bases. Trimming shortened V by 5 bases and J by 6 bases, and 16 bases separated the two germline ends. This CDR3 comprises 14 residues. CDR1 and CDR2 from the germline V gene are SEHNR and FQNEAQ (reference sequence). The CDR3 here is CASSPVPGGNGYTF. The CDR3 DNA reads TGTGCCAGCAGCCCGGTACCGGGGGGTAATGGCTACACCTTC.

This clonotype is a singleton in its sample. This rearrangement joins TRBV6-6 to TRBJ2-1, with unresolved D. V was pared by 2 bases and J by 13 bases, with 12 bases between. The CDR3 loop spans 12 amino acids. Germline V gene data show CDR1 as MNHNY and CDR2 as SVGAGI (reference sequence). The CDR3 reads CASSYRAGNQFF. Written as DNA, the CDR3 is TGTGCCAGCAGTTACAGGGCAGGTAATCAGTTCTTC.

The gene calls are TRBV7-9 and TRBJ1-5, with D uncertain. Germline V gives CDR1 SEHNR, CDR2 FQNEAQ (reference sequence). Trimming took 0 bases from V and 6 from J, leaving 12 bases between them. The CDR3 has 15 residues. The CDR3 region is CASSLAGGLTQPQHF. The CDR3 region has the DNA TGTGCCAGCAGCTTAGCGGGAGGGTTGACTCAGCCCCAGCATTTT.

The chain uses TRBV29-1 and TRBJ2-5; 12 nucleotides align to TRBD1. The J call is uncertain, as TRBJ2-7 better fits the DNA end. Germline V gene lookup returns CDR1 SQVTM and CDR2 ANQGSEA. The CDR3 length is 17 residues. In nucleotides, the CDR3 is TGCAGCGTTGCAACACCCTTGGGGACAGGGGGCATCTACGAGCAGTACTTC. It encodes CSVATPLGTGGIYEQYF.